The entry below describes one T cell receptor (beta chain). Its antigen is undetermined. A universal primer site arose from template switching, and cDNA bore unique molecular identifiers. Each CDR3 protein is one row after TCRdb ran MiXCR on the 5' RACE reads. Of 1.5 million to 2 million distinct CDR3 sequences listed, around a third were seen once; the top ten hold under 0.35%. V trimming: 5 bases; J trimming: 1 base; junction bases outside the gene matches: 4. CDR3 length: 14 residues. Germline CDR1 SGHRS, CDR2 YFSETQ. This sample is part of a study of identical twins. General study points: Invariant cells of the MAIT and iNKT types might have partly distorted the zero-insertion analyses. Weaker excess sharing between twins was seen in beta out-of-frame sequences.

Sequenced material: cord blood. The chain is built from TRBV5-1 and TRBJ2-7; 9 bases are shared with TRBD2. The sequence was collected from a newborn girl in good health. In DNA, the CDR3 is TGCGCCAGCAGGTATAGCGGGAGATCCTACGAGCAGTACTTC. Translating it yields CASRYSGRSYEQYF.